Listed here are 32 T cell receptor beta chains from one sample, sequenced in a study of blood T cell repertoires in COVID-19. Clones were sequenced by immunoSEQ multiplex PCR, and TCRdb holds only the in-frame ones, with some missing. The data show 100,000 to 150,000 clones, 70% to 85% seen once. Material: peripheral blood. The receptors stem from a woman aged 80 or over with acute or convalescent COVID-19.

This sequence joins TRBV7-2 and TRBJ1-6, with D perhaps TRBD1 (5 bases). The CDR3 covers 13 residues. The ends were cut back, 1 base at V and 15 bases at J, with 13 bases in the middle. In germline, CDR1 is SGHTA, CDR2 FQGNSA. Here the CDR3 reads CASSLGGHRILHF. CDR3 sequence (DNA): TGTGCCAGCAGCTTAGGTGGACATCGAATCCTCCACTTT. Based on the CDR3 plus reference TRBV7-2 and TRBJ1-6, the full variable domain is GAGVSQSPSNKVTEKGKDVELRCDPISGHTALYWYRQSLGQGLEFLIYFQGNSAPDKSGLPSDRFSAERTGGSVSTLTIQRTQQEDSAVYLCASSLGGHRILHFGNGTRLTVT.

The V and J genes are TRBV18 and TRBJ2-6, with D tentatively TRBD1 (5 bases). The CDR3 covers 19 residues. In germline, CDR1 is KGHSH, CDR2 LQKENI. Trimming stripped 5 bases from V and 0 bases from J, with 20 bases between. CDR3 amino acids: CASSFRAVASYSGANVLTF. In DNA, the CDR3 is TGTGCCAGCTCATTCAGGGCTGTCGCAAGCTACTCTGGGGCCAACGTCCTGACTTTC.

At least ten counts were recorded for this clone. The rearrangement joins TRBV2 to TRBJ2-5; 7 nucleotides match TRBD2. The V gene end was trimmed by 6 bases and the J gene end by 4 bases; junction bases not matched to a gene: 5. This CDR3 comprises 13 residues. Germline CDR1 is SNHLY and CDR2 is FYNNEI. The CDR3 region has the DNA TGTGCCAGCAGCGACGGACTAGGAGAGACCCAGTACTTC. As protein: CASSDGLGETQYF.

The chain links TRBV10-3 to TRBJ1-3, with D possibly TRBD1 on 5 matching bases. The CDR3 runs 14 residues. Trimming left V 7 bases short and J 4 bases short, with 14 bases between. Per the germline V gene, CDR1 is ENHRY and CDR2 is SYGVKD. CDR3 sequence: CAIKGDSAGNTIYF. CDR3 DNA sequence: TGTGCCATCAAAGGGGACTCCGCCGGAAACACCATATATTTT.

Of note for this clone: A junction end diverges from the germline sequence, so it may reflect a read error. CDR3 amino acids: CANSLQGALRDTQYF. CDR3 in DNA: TGTGCCAACAGCTTACAGGGGGCGTTGCGAGATACGCAGTATTTT. This rearrangement joins TRBV7-9 to TRBJ2-3, with 9 nucleotides matching TRBD1. CDR1 and CDR2 from the germline V gene are SEHNR and FQNEAQ (reference sequence). The CDR3 length is 15 residues.

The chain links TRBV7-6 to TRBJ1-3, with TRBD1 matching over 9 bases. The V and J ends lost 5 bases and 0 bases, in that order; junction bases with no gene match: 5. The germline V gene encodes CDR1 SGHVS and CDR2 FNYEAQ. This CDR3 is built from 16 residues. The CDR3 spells CASSLGTGSSGNTIYF. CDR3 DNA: TGTGCCAGCAGCCTGGGGACAGGGAGCTCTGGAAACACCATATATTTT.

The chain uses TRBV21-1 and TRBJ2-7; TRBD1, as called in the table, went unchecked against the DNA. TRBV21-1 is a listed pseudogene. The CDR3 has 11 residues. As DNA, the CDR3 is TGTGCCAGCAGGACAGGCGACGAGCAGTACTTC. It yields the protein CASRTGDEQYF.

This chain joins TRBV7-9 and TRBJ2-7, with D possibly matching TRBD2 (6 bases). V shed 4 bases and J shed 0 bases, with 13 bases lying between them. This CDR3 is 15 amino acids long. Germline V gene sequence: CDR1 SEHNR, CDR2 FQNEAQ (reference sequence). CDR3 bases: TGTGCCAGCAGCTCGTCCGGGACTCTCTCCTACGAGCAGTACTTC. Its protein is CASSSSGTLSYEQYF.

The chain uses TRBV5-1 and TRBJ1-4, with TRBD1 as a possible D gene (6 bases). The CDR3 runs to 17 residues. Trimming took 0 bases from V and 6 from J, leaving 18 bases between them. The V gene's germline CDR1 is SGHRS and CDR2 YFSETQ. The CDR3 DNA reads TGCGCCAGCAGCTTGGCCCCCTGGGGGGGGCAGCATGAAAAACTGTTTTTT. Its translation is CASSLAPWGGQHEKLFF.

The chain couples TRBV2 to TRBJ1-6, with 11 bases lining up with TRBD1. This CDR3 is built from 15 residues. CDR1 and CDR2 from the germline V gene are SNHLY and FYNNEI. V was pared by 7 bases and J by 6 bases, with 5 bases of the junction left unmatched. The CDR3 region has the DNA TGTGCCAGCACCCGGACAGGGGGCAGTAATTCACCCCTCCACTTT. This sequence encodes CASTRTGGSNSPLHF. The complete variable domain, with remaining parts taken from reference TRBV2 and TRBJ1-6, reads EPEVTQTPSHQVTQMGQEVILRCVPISNHLYFYWYRQILGQKVEFLVSFYNNEISEKSEIFDDQFSVERPDGSNFTLKIRSTKLEDSAMYFCASTRTGGSNSPLHFGNGTRLTVT.

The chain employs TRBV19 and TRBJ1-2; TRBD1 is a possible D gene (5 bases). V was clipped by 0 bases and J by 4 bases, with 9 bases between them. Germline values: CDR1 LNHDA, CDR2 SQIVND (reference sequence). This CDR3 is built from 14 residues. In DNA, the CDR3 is TGTGCCAGTAGTATAGATTTAAGGGGCTATGGCTACACCTTC. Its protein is CASSIDLRGYGYTF.

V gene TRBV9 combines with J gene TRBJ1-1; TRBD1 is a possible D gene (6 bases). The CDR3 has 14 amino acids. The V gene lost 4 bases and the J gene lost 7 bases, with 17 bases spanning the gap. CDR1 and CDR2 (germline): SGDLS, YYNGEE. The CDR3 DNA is TGTGCCAGCAGCCCCCCGGACAGTTGGGGTGAAGCTTTCTTT. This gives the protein CASSPPDSWGEAFF.

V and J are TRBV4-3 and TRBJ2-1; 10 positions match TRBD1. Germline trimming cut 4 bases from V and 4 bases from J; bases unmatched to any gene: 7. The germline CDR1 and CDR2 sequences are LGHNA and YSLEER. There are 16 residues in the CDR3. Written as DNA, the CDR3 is TGCGCCAGCAGCCCCATAGGGACAGGGGCGTACAATGAGCAGTTCTTC. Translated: CASSPIGTGAYNEQFF.

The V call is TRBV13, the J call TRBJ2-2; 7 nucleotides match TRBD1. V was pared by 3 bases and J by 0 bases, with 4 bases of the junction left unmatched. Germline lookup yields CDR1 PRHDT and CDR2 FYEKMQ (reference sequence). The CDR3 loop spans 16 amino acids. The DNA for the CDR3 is TGTGCCAGCAGCTTGGGGGACAGCGCGAACACCGGGGAGCTGTTTTTT. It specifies CASSLGDSANTGELFF.

The CDR3 DNA reads as TGTGCCAGCAGCTTTGGCAGGGGAGTCGATGGCTACACCTTC. This codes for CASSFGRGVDGYTF. V usage is TRBV5-8 and J usage is TRBJ1-2; D is perhaps TRBD1 (6 bases). This CDR3 is built from 14 residues. CDR1 is SGHTS and CDR2 is YDEGEE in the germline V gene. V dropped 2 bases and J dropped 6 bases, with 14 bases sitting between them.

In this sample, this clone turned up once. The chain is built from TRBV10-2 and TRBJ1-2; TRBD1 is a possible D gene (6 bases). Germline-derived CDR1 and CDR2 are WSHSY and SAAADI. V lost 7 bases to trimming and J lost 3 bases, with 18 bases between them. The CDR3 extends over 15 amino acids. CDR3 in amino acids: CASTLGGRGDYGYTF. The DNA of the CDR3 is TGCGCCAGCACCCTGGGGGGGCGCGGGGACTATGGCTACACCTTC.

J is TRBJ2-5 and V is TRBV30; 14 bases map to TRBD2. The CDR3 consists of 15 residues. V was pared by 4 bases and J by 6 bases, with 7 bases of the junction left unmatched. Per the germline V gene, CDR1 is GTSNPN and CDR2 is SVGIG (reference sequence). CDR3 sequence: CAWKTSGGASKTQYF. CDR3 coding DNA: TGTGCCTGGAAGACTAGCGGGGGGGCCTCAAAGACCCAGTACTTC.

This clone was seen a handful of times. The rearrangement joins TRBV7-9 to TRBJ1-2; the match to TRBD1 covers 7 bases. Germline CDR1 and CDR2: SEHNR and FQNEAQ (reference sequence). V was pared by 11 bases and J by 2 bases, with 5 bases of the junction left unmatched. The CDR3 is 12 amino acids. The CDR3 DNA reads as TGTGCCTCCTCAGGGGGGAACTATGGCTACACCTTC. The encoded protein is CASSGGNYGYTF. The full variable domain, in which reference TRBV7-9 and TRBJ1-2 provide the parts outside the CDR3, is DTGVSQNPRHKITKRGQNVTFRCDPISEHNRLYWYRQTLGQGPEFLTYFQNEAQLEKSRLLSDRFSAERPKGSFSTLEIQRTEQGDSAMYLCASSGGNYGYTFGSGTRLTVV.

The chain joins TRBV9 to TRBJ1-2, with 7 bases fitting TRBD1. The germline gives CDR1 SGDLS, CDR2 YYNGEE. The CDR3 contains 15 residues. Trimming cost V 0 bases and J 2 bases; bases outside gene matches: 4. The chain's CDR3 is CASSVASRGNYGYTF. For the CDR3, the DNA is TGTGCCAGCAGCGTAGCCTCCAGGGGGAACTATGGCTACACCTTC. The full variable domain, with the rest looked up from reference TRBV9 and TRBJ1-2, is DSGVTQTPKHLITATGQRVTLRCSPRSGDLSVYWYQQSLDQGLQFLIQYYNGEERAKGNILERFSAQQFPDLHSELNLSSLELGDSALYFCASSVASRGNYGYTFGSGTRLTVV.

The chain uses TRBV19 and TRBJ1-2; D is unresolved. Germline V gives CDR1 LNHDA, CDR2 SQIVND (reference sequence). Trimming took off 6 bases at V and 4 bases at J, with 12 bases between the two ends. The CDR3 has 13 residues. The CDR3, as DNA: TGTGCCAGTAGCCCTGTGGGCCGCTATGGCTACACCTTC. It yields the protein CASSPVGRYGYTF. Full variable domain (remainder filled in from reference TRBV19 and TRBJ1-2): DGGITQSPKYLFRKEGQNVTLSCEQNLNHDAMYWYRQDPGQGLRLIYYSQIVNDFQKGDIAEGYSVSREKKESFPLTVTSAQKNPTAFYLCASSPVGRYGYTFGSGTRLTVV.

CDR3: CSASTGEGNTIYF. For the CDR3, the DNA is TGCAGTGCTAGTACAGGGGAGGGAAACACCATATATTTT. This chain connects TRBV20-1 to TRBJ1-3, with 7 bases that match TRBD1. Per the germline V gene, CDR1 is DFQATT and CDR2 is SNEGSKA (reference sequence). The J segment lost 4 bases and the V segment lost 3 bases, leaving 3 bases of the junction unmatched. This CDR3 contains 13 residues.

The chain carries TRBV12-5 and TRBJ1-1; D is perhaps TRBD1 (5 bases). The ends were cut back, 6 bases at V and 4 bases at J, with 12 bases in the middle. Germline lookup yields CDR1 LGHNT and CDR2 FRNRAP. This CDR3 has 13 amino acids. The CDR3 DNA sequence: TGTGCTAGTGGCCCAGACAGTGCCACTGAAGCTTTCTTT. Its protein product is CASGPDSATEAFF.

CDR3 in DNA: TGTGCCAGCAGCTTATCCCCACAGTACGAGCAGTACTTC. Its protein is CASSLSPQYEQYF. The V gene is TRBV7-2, the J gene TRBJ2-7, with D hard to call. The CDR3 length is 13 residues. V was shortened by 2 bases and J by 4 bases, with 9 bases between the two germline ends. The germline V gene has CDR1 SGHTA and CDR2 FQGNSA.

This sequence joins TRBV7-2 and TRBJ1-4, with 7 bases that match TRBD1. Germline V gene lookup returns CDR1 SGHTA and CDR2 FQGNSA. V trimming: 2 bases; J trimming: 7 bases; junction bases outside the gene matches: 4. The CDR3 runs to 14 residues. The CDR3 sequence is CASSLTGAVEKLFF. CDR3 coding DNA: TGTGCCAGCAGCTTAACAGGGGCCGTTGAAAAACTGTTTTTT.

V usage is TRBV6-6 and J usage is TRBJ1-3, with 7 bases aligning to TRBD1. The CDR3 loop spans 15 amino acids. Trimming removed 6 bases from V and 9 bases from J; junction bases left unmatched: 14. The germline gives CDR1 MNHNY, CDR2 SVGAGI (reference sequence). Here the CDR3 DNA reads TGTGCCAGCAGCCCCACCCCTGGCAGGGGGTTCACCATATATTTT. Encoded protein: CASSPTPGRGFTIYF.

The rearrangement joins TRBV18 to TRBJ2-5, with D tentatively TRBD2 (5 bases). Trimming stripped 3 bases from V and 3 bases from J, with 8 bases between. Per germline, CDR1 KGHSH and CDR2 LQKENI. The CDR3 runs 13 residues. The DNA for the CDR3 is TGTGCCAGCTCACCCGGACTGAAAGAGACCCAGTACTTC. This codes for CASSPGLKETQYF.

The CDR3 sequence: CASSARGGTANEKLFF. CDR3 bases: TGTGCCAGCAGCGCCCGAGGCGGGACAGCAAATGAAAAACTGTTTTTT. The chain joins TRBV9 to TRBJ1-4; 7 bases agree with TRBD1. The junction had 10 bases not matched to a gene; V was cut back by 3 bases and J by 5 bases. This CDR3 comprises 16 residues. The germline gives CDR1 SGDLS, CDR2 YYNGEE.

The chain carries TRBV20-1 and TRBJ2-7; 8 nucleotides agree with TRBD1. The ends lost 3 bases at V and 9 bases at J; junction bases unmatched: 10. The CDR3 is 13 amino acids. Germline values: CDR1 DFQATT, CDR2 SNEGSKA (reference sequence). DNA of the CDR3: TGCAGTGCTAGTGGCAGGGGGCGAACACTGCAGTACTTC. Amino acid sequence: CSASGRGRTLQYF.

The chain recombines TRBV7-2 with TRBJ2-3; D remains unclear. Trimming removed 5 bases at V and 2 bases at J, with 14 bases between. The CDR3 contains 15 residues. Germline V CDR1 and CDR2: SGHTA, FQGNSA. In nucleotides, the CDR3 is TGTGCCAGCAGCCCCCAGGCGAGCTTCACAGATACGCAGTATTTT. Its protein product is CASSPQASFTDTQYF.

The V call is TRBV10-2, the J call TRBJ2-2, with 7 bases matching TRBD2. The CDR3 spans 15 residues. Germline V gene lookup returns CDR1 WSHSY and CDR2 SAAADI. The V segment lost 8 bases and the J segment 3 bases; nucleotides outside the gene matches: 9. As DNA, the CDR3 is TGCGCCAGCCACCTGGGGGGGATTGACACCGGGGAGCTGTTTTTT. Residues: CASHLGGIDTGELFF.

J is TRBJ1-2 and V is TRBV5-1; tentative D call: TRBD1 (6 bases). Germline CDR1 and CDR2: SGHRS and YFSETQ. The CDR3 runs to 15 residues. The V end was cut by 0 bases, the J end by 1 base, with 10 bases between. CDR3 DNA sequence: TGCGCCAGCAGCTTGGAATGGGGGCTTAACTATGGCTACACCTTC. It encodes CASSLEWGLNYGYTF.

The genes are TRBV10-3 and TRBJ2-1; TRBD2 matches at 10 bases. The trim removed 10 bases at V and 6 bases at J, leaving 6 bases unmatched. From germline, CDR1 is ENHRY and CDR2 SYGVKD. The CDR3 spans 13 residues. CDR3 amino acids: CATLAGVTNEQFF. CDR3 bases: TGTGCCACGCTAGCGGGAGTTACCAATGAGCAGTTCTTC.